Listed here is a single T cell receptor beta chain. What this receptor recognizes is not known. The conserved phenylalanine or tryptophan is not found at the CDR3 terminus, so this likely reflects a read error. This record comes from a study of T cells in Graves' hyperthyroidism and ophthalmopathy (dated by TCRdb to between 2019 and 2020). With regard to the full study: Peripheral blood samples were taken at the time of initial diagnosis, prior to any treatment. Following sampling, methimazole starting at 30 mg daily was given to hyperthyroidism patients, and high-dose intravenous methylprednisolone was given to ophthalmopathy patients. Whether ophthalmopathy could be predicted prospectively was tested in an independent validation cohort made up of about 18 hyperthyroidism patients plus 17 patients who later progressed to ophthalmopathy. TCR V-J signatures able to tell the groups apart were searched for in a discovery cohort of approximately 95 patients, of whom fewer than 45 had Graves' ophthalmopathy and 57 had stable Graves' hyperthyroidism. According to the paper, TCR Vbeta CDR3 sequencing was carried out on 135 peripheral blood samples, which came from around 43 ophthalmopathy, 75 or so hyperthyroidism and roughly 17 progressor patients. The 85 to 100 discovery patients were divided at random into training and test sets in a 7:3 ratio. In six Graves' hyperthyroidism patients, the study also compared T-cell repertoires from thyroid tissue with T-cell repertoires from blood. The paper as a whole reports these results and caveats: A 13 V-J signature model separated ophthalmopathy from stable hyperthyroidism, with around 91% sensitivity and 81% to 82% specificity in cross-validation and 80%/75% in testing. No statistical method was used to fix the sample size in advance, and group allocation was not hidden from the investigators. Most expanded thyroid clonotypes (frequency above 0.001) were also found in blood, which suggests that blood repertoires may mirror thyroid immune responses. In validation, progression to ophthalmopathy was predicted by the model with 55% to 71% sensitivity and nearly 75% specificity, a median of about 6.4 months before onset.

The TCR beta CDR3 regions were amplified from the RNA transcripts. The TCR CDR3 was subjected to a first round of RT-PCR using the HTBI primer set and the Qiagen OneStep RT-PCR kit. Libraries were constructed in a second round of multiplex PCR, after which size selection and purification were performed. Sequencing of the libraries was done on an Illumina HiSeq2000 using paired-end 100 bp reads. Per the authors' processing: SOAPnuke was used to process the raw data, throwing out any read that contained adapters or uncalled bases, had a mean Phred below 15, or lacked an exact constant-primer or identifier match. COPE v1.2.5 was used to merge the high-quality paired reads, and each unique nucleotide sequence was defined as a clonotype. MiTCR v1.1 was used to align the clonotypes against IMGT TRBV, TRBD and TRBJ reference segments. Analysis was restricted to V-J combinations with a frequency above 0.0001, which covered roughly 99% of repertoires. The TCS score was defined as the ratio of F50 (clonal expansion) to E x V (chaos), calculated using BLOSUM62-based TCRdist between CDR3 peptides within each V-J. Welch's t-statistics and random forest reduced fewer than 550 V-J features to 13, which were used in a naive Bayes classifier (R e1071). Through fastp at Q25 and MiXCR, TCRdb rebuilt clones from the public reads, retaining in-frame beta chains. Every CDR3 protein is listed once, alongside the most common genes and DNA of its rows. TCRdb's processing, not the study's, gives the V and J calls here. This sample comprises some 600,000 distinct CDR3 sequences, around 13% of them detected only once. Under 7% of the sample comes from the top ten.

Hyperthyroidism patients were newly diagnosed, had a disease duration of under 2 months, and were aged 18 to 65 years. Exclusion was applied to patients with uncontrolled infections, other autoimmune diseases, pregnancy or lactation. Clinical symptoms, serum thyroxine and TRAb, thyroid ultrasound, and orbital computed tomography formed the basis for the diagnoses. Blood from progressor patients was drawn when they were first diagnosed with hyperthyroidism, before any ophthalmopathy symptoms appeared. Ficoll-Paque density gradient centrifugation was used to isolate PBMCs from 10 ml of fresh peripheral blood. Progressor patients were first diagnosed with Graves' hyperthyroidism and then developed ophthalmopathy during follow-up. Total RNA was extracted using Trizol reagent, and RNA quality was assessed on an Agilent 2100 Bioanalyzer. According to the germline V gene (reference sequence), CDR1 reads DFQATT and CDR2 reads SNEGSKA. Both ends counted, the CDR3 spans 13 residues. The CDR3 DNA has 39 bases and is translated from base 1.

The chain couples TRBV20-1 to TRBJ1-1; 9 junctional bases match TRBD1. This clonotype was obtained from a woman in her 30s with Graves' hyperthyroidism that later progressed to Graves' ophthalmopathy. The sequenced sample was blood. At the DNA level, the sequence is TGCAGCGAGGACAGGGGAGAGAACACTGAAGCTTTCCTT. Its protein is CSEDRGENTEAFL.